This is a list of T cell receptor beta chains from one sample in a study. TCRdb recomputed calls from the 5' RACE reads with MiXCR, one row per CDR3 protein. Found here are about 9,100 distinct CDR3 sequences, roughly 60% of them singletons; the top ten hold 6.2%. Sequenced material: tumor-infiltrating memory CD4+ T cells sorted from the breast tumor. The origin of the receptors is a female donor with breast cancer. Both conserved end residues are part of each CDR3. D genes are given only for firm matches. Clone sizes are given selectively: once, few, many, or a class where the clone is expanded.

v_call: TRBV6-6; clone_size: NA; d_call: NA; j_call: TRBJ2-3; cdr3_nt: TGTGCCAGCAGGCTAGATTACACAGATACGCAGTATTTT; cdr3_aa: CASRLDYTDTQYF
v_call: TRBV7-9; clone_size: NA; d_call: NA; j_call: TRBJ2-7; cdr3_nt: TGTGCCAGCAGCTTATCTTGGTCCGAGCAGTACTTC; cdr3_aa: CASSLSWSEQYF
v_call: TRBV7-6; clone_size: few; d_call: TRBD2; j_call: TRBJ2-3; cdr3_nt: TGTGCCAGCAGCGGAGCGGGAATTGGCACAGATACGCAGTATTTT; cdr3_aa: CASSGAGIGTDTQYF
v_call: TRBV5-1; clone_size: NA; d_call: NA; j_call: TRBJ1-6; cdr3_nt: TGCGCCGGCAGCTTGGTGTCAGAAAATTCACCCCTCCACTTT; cdr3_aa: CAGSLVSENSPLHF
v_call: TRBV5-5; clone_size: once; d_call: TRBD1; j_call: TRBJ2-7; cdr3_nt: TGTGCCAGCAGTCAAGGACAGGGGGCAGCGTACGAGCAGTACTTC; cdr3_aa: CASSQGQGAAYEQYF
v_call: TRBV7-3; clone_size: NA; d_call: NA; j_call: TRBJ2-5; cdr3_nt: TGTGCCAGCAGCCGGGCTGGCGAAACCCAGTACTTC; cdr3_aa: CASSRAGETQYF
v_call: TRBV5-4; clone_size: NA; d_call: NA; j_call: TRBJ1-2; cdr3_nt: TGTGCCAGCAGCTCCGGACGAAACTATGGCTACACCTTC; cdr3_aa: CASSSGRNYGYTF
v_call: TRBV5-1; clone_size: few; d_call: NA; j_call: TRBJ2-5; cdr3_nt: TGCGCCAGCAGCTTCTGGACCGGGGAGACCCAGTACTTC; cdr3_aa: CASSFWTGETQYF
v_call: TRBV20-1; clone_size: few; d_call: NA; j_call: TRBJ1-5; cdr3_nt: TGCAGTGCTAAGCAGATTGGCAATCAGCCCCAGCATTTT; cdr3_aa: CSAKQIGNQPQHF
v_call: TRBV7-8; clone_size: few; d_call: NA; j_call: TRBJ2-1; cdr3_nt: TGTGCCAGCAGCTTAGATGCGCAACAGGGTTGGCAGTTCTTC; cdr3_aa: CASSLDAQQGWQFF
v_call: TRBV28; clone_size: NA; d_call: NA; j_call: TRBJ1-1; cdr3_nt: TGTGCCAGCAGTTTGGGTCAGGGTTGGACTGAAGCTTTCTTT; cdr3_aa: CASSLGQGWTEAFF
v_call: TRBV7-2; clone_size: NA; d_call: NA; j_call: TRBJ1-6; cdr3_nt: TGTGCCAGCAGCTTCCGGGACGGCAATTCACCCCTCCACTTT; cdr3_aa: CASSFRDGNSPLHF
v_call: TRBV25-1; clone_size: NA; d_call: NA; j_call: TRBJ2-7; cdr3_nt: TGTGCCAGCGGTGAATCAACCTCCGGGACTTCTTCCTACGAGCAGTACTTC; cdr3_aa: CASGESTSGTSSYEQYF
v_call: TRBV4-2; clone_size: NA; d_call: TRBD2; j_call: TRBJ2-7; cdr3_nt: TGTGCCAGCAGCCAGGAAGGGACTAGCGGAGCCTACGAGCAGTACTTC; cdr3_aa: CASSQEGTSGAYEQYF
v_call: TRBV7-2; clone_size: NA; d_call: NA; j_call: TRBJ1-1; cdr3_nt: TGTGCCAGCAGCTTAGGGCAGATTGATATGAACACTGAAGCTTTCTTT; cdr3_aa: CASSLGQIDMNTEAFF
v_call: TRBV11-2; clone_size: few; d_call: NA; j_call: TRBJ1-4; cdr3_nt: TGTGCCAGCAGCGACCCGGTGGGATCTAATGAAAAACTGTTTTTT; cdr3_aa: CASSDPVGSNEKLFF